The T cell receptor (beta chain) under discussion was sequenced for a study of blood T cell repertoires in COVID-19. Whole-study context: Samples representing acute and convalescent COVID-19 were sourced from the United States, Italy and Spain. Sources were T cells, B-cell-depleted T cells, or PBMCs; the material itself was cDNA or gDNA.

Clones were read by immunoSEQ multiplex PCR, and TCRdb kept only the in-frame ones, dropping some. Among approximately 250,000 clones listed, roughly 90% were seen once. CDR3 size: 17 residues. Germline CDR1 reads SGHRS; CDR2 reads YFSETQ. The J segment lost 6 bases and the V segment lost 4 bases, leaving 16 bases of the junction unmatched. Two consecutive negative NP/OP PCR tests, clearance, or resolved symptoms defined Cohort 3 recovery. Sequenced input: PBMCs or T cells enriched from blood (not recorded which). The V and J genes are TRBV5-1 and TRBJ2-3, with 8 bases that match TRBD1. The origin of this receptor is a woman in her twenties or thirties who had recovered from COVID-19. The CDR3 sequence: CASSAQGRGQPADTQYF. The CDR3 DNA reads as TGCGCCAGCAGCGCCCAGGGCAGGGGGCAGCCAGCGGATACGCAGTATTTT.